This is a list of T cell receptor beta chains from one sample in a study of T cells after yellow fever vaccination. TCRdb processed the 5' RACE reads anew with MiXCR; each CDR3 protein has one entry. The sample holds roughly 500,000 distinct CDR3 sequences, under 25% seen once. The sequencing here drew on PBMCs, taken 15 days after the yellow fever booster vaccination. These TCRs come from a man between 25 and 39 years old who received the YFV17D yellow fever vaccine. CDR3s include the opening cysteine and the closing phenylalanine or tryptophan. D genes are given only for firm matches. Where a row states a size, it is once, few, many or the class of an expanded clone; other rows omit it.

V gene	D gene	J gene	clone size	CDR3 protein	CDR3 DNA
TRBV6-2/TRBV6-3	-	TRBJ2-7	-	CASSYSSSKDEQYF	TGTGCCAGCAGTTACTCGTCTAGCAAGGACGAGCAGTACTTC
TRBV12-3/TRBV12-4	-	TRBJ1-5	-	CASSHNSNQPQHF	TGTGCCAGCAGCCACAATAGCAATCAGCCCCAGCATTTT
TRBV21-1	-	TRBJ2-1	-	CASSGRLAGEYNEQFF	TGTGCCAGCAGCGGCCGACTAGCGGGAGAATACAATGAGCAGTTCTTC
TRBV29-1	TRBD2	TRBJ2-7	few	CSAATGTAGGHEQYF	TGCAGCGCTGCGACAGGGACAGCGGGAGGCCACGAGCAGTACTTC
TRBV6-5	-	TRBJ2-1	many	CASSLTGVEQFF	TGTGCCAGCAGTCTAACAGGAGTTGAGCAGTTCTTC
TRBV4-3	TRBD2	TRBJ2-7	few	CASSQETSGRAYEQYF	TGCGCCAGCAGCCAAGAGACTAGCGGGAGGGCATACGAGCAGTACTTC
TRBV29-1	TRBD2	TRBJ2-1	few	CSVEVWREGDNEQFF	TGCAGCGTTGAAGTGTGGCGGGAGGGCGACAATGAGCAGTTCTTC
TRBV28	-	TRBJ1-1	-	CASSYSEAFF	TGTGCCAGCAGTTATTCGGAAGCTTTCTTT
TRBV20-1	TRBD1	TRBJ2-7	-	CSARAGQGYEQYF	TGCAGTGCTAGAGCCGGACAGGGATACGAGCAGTACTTC
TRBV7-9	-	TRBJ2-2	many	CASSPWGTGELFF	TGTGCCAGCAGCCCCTGGGGCACCGGGGAGCTGTTTTTT
TRBV6-2/TRBV6-3	-	TRBJ1-3	few	CASSYVGNTIYF	TGTGCCAGCAGTTACGTGGGAAACACCATATATTTT
TRBV7-2	TRBD2	TRBJ2-2	-	CASSFVAGAGELFF	TGTGCCAGCAGCTTCGTAGCGGGAGCCGGGGAGCTGTTTTTT
TRBV10-3	-	TRBJ2-3	few	CAINLGDTDTQYF	TGTGCCATCAACCTTGGGGACACAGATACGCAGTATTTT
TRBV20-1	-	TRBJ2-7	few	CSASSRTYEQYF	TGCAGTGCTAGTTCCAGGACCTACGAGCAGTACTTC
TRBV12-3/TRBV12-4	-	TRBJ2-1	few	CASSLDPSFMNEQFF	TGTGCCAGCAGTTTAGATCCTAGCTTCATGAATGAGCAGTTCTTC
TRBV12-3/TRBV12-4	-	TRBJ2-1	few	CASSFLLGPRMNEQFF	TGTGCCAGCAGTTTCCTACTAGGCCCTCGCATGAATGAGCAGTTCTTC
TRBV9	-	TRBJ2-1	-	CASTEASSYNEQFF	TGTGCCAGCACGGAAGCTAGCTCCTACAATGAGCAGTTCTTC
TRBV12-3/TRBV12-4	-	TRBJ2-3	many	CASSLTSDGSDTQYF	TGTGCCAGCAGTTTGACTAGTGACGGGTCAGATACGCAGTATTTT
TRBV6-2/TRBV6-3	TRBD2	TRBJ2-3	few	CASSYSVASGSLGDTDTQYF	TGTGCCAGCAGTTACTCGGTGGCTAGCGGGAGTCTGGGGGACACAGATACGCAGTATTTT
TRBV18	-	TRBJ1-4	-	CASSPSQGEGLFF	TGTGCCAGCTCACCATCCCAGGGTGAAGGACTGTTTTTT
TRBV6-6	-	TRBJ1-1	-	CASSYTEAFF	TGTGCCAGCAGTTATACTGAAGCTTTCTTT
TRBV20-1	TRBD1	TRBJ2-5	few	CSASPGTASQETQYF	TGCAGTGCTAGCCCTGGGACAGCTTCCCAAGAGACCCAGTACTTC
TRBV11-2	TRBD2	TRBJ2-1	few	CASSLEGGLGLAGSNEQFF	TGTGCCAGCAGCTTAGAAGGAGGACTTGGACTAGCGGGATCTAATGAGCAGTTCTTC
TRBV6-1	-	TRBJ2-3	few	CASSSPPGTPMDPDTQYF	TGTGCCAGCAGTAGCCCCCCCGGGACCCCCATGGATCCAGATACGCAGTATTTT
TRBV29-1	-	TRBJ2-5	-	CSGMGQETQYF	TGCAGCGGGATGGGGCAAGAGACCCAGTACTTC
TRBV24-1	TRBD1	TRBJ2-1	-	CATSDPTARDRGDEQFF	TGTGCCACCAGTGACCCGACAGCCCGGGACAGAGGCGATGAGCAGTTCTTC
TRBV28	-	TRBJ2-5	few	CASSSLAVYQETQYF	TGTGCCAGCAGTTCGTTAGCGGTGTACCAAGAGACCCAGTACTTC
TRBV12-3/TRBV12-4	TRBD2	TRBJ2-7	-	CASNWRSGSTSGRLNEQYF	TGTGCCAGCAACTGGCGGTCGGGGTCCACTAGCGGGAGGTTAAACGAGCAGTACTTC
TRBV20-1	-	TRBJ2-5	many	CSADDSEETQYF	TGCAGTGCCGATGACTCGGAGGAGACCCAGTACTTC
TRBV20-1	TRBD2	TRBJ2-4	-	CSAPLAGGAKLNIQYF	TGCAGTGCCCCCCTGGCGGGGGGGGCCAAATTAAACATTCAGTACTTC
TRBV7-2	-	TRBJ2-5	-	CASSPPRLEYQETQYF	TGTGCCAGCAGTCCCCCGAGACTGGAGTACCAAGAGACCCAGTACTTC
TRBV20-1	-	TRBJ2-4	-	CSARVHAVDIQYF	TGCAGTGCTAGAGTGCACGCCGTGGACATTCAGTACTTC
TRBV10-3	TRBD1	TRBJ2-4	-	CANGQGDGNIQYF	TGTGCCAACGGACAGGGTGATGGAAACATTCAGTACTTC
TRBV6-1	-	TRBJ2-3	few	CASRFPTGQTQYF	TGTGCCAGCAGATTTCCCACAGGGCAAACGCAGTATTTT
TRBV7-2	-	TRBJ2-3	-	CASSAQGRTDTQYF	TGTGCCAGCAGCGCTCAGGGGCGCACAGATACGCAGTATTTT
TRBV6-2/TRBV6-3	-	TRBJ2-2	-	CASRLGFANTGELFF	TGTGCCAGCAGGCTGGGGTTCGCGAACACCGGGGAGCTGTTTTTT
TRBV20-1	-	TRBJ1-6	few	CSARDTVNSPLHF	TGCAGTGCTAGAGATACAGTGAATTCACCCCTCCACTTT
TRBV10-1	-	TRBJ2-5	few	CASRERGETQYF	TGCGCCAGCAGGGAAAGGGGAGAGACCCAGTACTTC
TRBV28	-	TRBJ2-1	few	CASSPMTSSYNEQFF	TGTGCCAGCAGCCCCATGACGAGCTCCTACAATGAGCAGTTCTTC
TRBV5-1	-	TRBJ2-1	few	CASSLLRTFGYNDQFF	TGCGCCAGCAGCTTGTTGCGAACCTTCGGGTACAATGATCAGTTCTTC
TRBV7-2	-	TRBJ2-7	-	CASSSEAGLSYEQYF	TGTGCCAGCAGCTCAGAGGCGGGCCTCTCCTACGAGCAGTACTTC
TRBV20-1	-	TRBJ2-4	few	CSAFKRATNIQYF	TGCAGTGCATTCAAGAGAGCTACAAACATTCAGTACTTC
TRBV5-1	-	TRBJ2-7	-	CASSSPAVSSYEQYF	TGCGCCAGCAGCTCCCCAGCGGTCAGCTCCTACGAGCAGTACTTC
TRBV15	-	TRBJ2-1	few	CATSIRRPGYNEQFF	TGTGCCACCAGCATAAGACGGCCCGGGTACAATGAGCAGTTCTTC
TRBV29-1	-	TRBJ2-1	many	CSVPGRDFYNEQFF	TGCAGCGTTCCGGGCCGGGACTTTTACAATGAGCAGTTCTTC